This TCR beta chain was identified during a study of HIV-infected patients and healthy controls. Study conclusions and caveats: CMV-associated CDR3s mostly grew nonsignificantly during therapy, while HIV-associated CDR3s declined significantly.

By share, this clonotype counts as medium-sized. Its specificity is not known. Alpha and beta constant-region primers primed reverse transcription of approximately 0.55 ug RNA. Separate chain-specific third strand synthesis with multiplexing indices produced the alpha and beta libraries. TCRdb recomputed calls from the 5' RACE reads with MiXCR, one row per CDR3 protein. The sample carries 10,000 or so distinct CDR3 sequences, roughly 8% recorded once. All unsorted peripheral T cells were captured because whole blood was used without fractionation. Germline lookup yields CDR1 DFQATT and CDR2 SNEGSKA (reference sequence). Deletions cut 1 base from V and 4 bases from J, with 7 bases between. The CDR3 is made up of 12 amino acids.

The rearrangement joins TRBV20-1 to TRBJ1-2; maybe TRBD1 (5 bases). This sequence originates from an adult in good health. Sequencing was done on a sample of blood. Written as DNA, the CDR3 is TGCAGTGCTAGAGCAGGGACCTATGGCTACACCTTC. It codes for CSARAGTYGYTF.